A selection of T cell receptor beta chains follows, all from one sample in a study of CD8 T cells in ankylosing spondylitis. TCRdb reprocessed the 5' RACE reads with MiXCR, giving one entry per CDR3 protein. The sample lists hundreds of thousands of distinct CDR3 sequences, more than 25% occurring once. The sequenced sample consisted of blood, either unsorted or a sorted T cell fraction (not recorded which). These receptors were taken from a male donor with ankylosing spondylitis. Both conserved end residues are part of each CDR3. Each record gives: CDR3 protein, CDR3 DNA, J gene, V gene, D gene, clone size. A D gene is named only where the DNA matches it firmly. The size field is filled for only some rows; it gives once, few, many or a size class.

CASSESAGYFYEQYF TGTGCCAGCAGTGAAAGTGCGGGTTACTTCTACGAGCAGTACTTC TRBJ2-7 TRBV6-1 - -
CSARDSYLVGEQFF TGCAGTGCTAGAGATAGTTACCTAGTGGGTGAGCAGTTCTTC TRBJ2-1 TRBV20-1 - few
CASSLGQTMNTEAFF TGTGCCAGCAGCTTAGGCCAGACCATGAACACTGAAGCTTTCTTT TRBJ1-1 TRBV7-9 - -
CASSPNGETQYF TGTGCCAGCTCACCAAATGGAGAGACCCAGTACTTC TRBJ2-5 TRBV18 - few
CASSQGLITEAFF TGTGCCAGCAGCCAAGGACTGATCACTGAAGCTTTCTTT TRBJ1-1 TRBV14 - once
CASSLEEGYYGYTF TGCGCCAGCAGCTTGGAGGAGGGATACTATGGCTACACCTTC TRBJ1-2 TRBV5-1 - few
CASSPEGGWNTEAFF TGTGCCAGCAGTCCCGAGGGGGGGTGGAACACTGAAGCTTTCTTT TRBJ1-1 TRBV12-3/TRBV12-4 - few
CSVLTSYNSPLHF TGCAGTGTTCTCACCTCCTATAATTCACCCCTCCACTTT TRBJ1-6 TRBV20-1 - -
CASSQVGRGYGYTF TGCGCCAGCAGCCAAGTGGGCAGGGGATATGGCTACACCTTC TRBJ1-2 TRBV4-1 - -
CSAGRHGRTGGNYTF TGCAGTGCTGGGAGGCATGGGCGGACAGGGGGCAACTACACCTTC TRBJ1-2 TRBV20-1 TRBD1 -
CASRRGGSDEKLFF TGCGCCAGCAGACGGGGAGGGTCCGATGAAAAACTGTTTTTT TRBJ1-4 TRBV4-1 - -
CASSLVGTGGYNEQFF TGCGCCAGCAGCTTGGTAGGGACAGGGGGGTACAATGAGCAGTTCTTC TRBJ2-1 TRBV5-1 TRBD1 few
CSATQGTPYEQYF TGCAGTGCAACGCAGGGGACGCCCTACGAGCAGTACTTC TRBJ2-7 TRBV20-1 - few
CASSSTGPNVNTIYF TGTGCCAGCAGCTCGACAGGGCCCAACGTTAACACCATATATTTT TRBJ1-3 TRBV7-9 TRBD1 -
CSARAVRGFGNTIYF TGCAGTGCTAGAGCCGTACGGGGGTTTGGAAACACCATATATTTT TRBJ1-3 TRBV20-1 - -
CASSQGTIGELFF TGCGCCAGCAGCCAAGGGACCATCGGGGAGCTGTTTTTT TRBJ2-2 TRBV4-1 - -
CASSRQGAMGAAFF TGTGCCAGCAGTAGACAGGGCGCGATGGGGGCGGCTTTCTTT TRBJ1-1 TRBV9 TRBD1 -
CASSERGEGEAFF TGTGCCAGCAGTGAGCGGGGAGAAGGTGAAGCTTTCTTT TRBJ1-1 TRBV6-1 - -
CSASRGWDSYNSPLHF TGCAGTGCTAGCCGAGGCTGGGACAGTTATAATTCACCCCTCCACTTT TRBJ1-6 TRBV20-1 TRBD1 few
CASSLGGVAGELFF TGTGCCAGCAGTTTAGGGGGGGTGGCCGGGGAGCTGTTTTTT TRBJ2-2 TRBV12-3/TRBV12-4 - -
CAWSVNRRDTQYF TGTGCCTGGAGTGTCAATAGGCGGGATACGCAGTATTTT TRBJ2-3 TRBV30 - -
CASSPVGGWSTEAFF TGTGCCAGCTCACCAGTGGGGGGATGGAGCACTGAAGCTTTCTTT TRBJ1-1 TRBV18 - -
CAWSVGGSPFF TGTGCCTGGAGTGTAGGGGGCAGTCCTTTCTTT TRBJ1-1 TRBV30 TRBD1 -
CASSSRTGRNEKLFF TGTGCCAGCAGCAGCCGGACAGGCCGAAATGAAAAACTGTTTTTT TRBJ1-4 TRBV3-1 TRBD1 -
CASSPGRGIEQFF TGTGCCAGCAGCCCTGGGAGGGGCATTGAGCAGTTCTTC TRBJ2-1 TRBV5-4 TRBD2 -
CASSLAGTHTGELFF TGTGCCAGCAGCTTAGCGGGGACTCACACCGGGGAGCTGTTTTTT TRBJ2-2 TRBV7-7 - -
CASSFLRMAASNEQFF TGTGCCAGCAGTTTTCTCCGCATGGCGGCCTCCAATGAGCAGTTCTTC TRBJ2-1 TRBV28 - few
CASHPSLGTQYF TGTGCCAGCCATCCATCCCTCGGGACCCAGTACTTC TRBJ2-5 TRBV2 - -
CSARDFQGDQETQYF TGCAGTGCTAGAGATTTCCAAGGAGATCAAGAGACCCAGTACTTC TRBJ2-5 TRBV20-1 - -
CASSDGTSGANVLTF TGTGCCAGCAGTGATGGGACCTCTGGGGCCAACGTCCTGACTTTC TRBJ2-6 TRBV12-3/TRBV12-4 - -
CASSKTSGSGTGELFF TGTGCCAGCAGCAAGACTAGCGGGAGTGGGACCGGGGAGCTGTTTTTT TRBJ2-2 TRBV11-1 TRBD2 -
CSAIFPTGFLIAFF TGCAGTGCTATCTTCCCAACGGGTTTTTTAATAGCTTTCTTT TRBJ1-1 TRBV20-1 - -
CASSQDRTDNEQFF TGTGCCAGCAGCCAAGATCGGACCGACAATGAGCAGTTCTTC TRBJ2-1 TRBV4-2 - few
CATSSRDGVETQYF TGTGCCACCAGTAGCCGGGACGGGGTGGAGACCCAGTACTTC TRBJ2-5 TRBV15 - -
CASSLQGSYNSPLHF TGCGCCAGCAGCTTACAGGGTTCCTATAATTCACCCCTCCACTTT TRBJ1-6 TRBV5-1 - few
CASSLGRANYGYTF TGTGCCAGCAGCTTGGGGCGGGCGAACTATGGCTACACCTTC TRBJ1-2 TRBV7-8 - many
CSARDPAKHTQYF TGCAGTGCTAGAGATCCTGCCAAACATACGCAGTATTTT TRBJ2-3 TRBV20-1 - few
CASSLAQGGIRELFF TGTGCCAGCAGCTTAGCACAGGGGGGTATTCGGGAGCTGTTTTTT TRBJ2-2 TRBV7-6 TRBD1 -
CSVPPTGFTEAFF - TRBJ1-1 TRBV20-1 - -
CASSGYIIERLAGNEQFF TGTGCCAGCAGCGGCTATATAATAGAGAGACTAGCGGGCAATGAGCAGTTCTTC TRBJ2-1 TRBV25-1 TRBD2 -
CASSQLDLNGDEQYF TGTGCCAGCAGTCAATTGGACTTAAATGGCGACGAGCAGTACTTC TRBJ2-7 TRBV6-1 - -
CSVGGLAGGLTDTQYF TGCAGCGTTGGAGGACTAGCGGGAGGCCTCACAGATACGCAGTATTTT TRBJ2-3 TRBV29-1 TRBD2 -
CASSKSGTSGRRELFF TGTGCCAGCAGCAAATCCGGGACTAGCGGGAGGAGGGAGCTGTTTTTT TRBJ2-2 TRBV3-1 TRBD2 -
CASSEWGPNEQFF TGTGCCAGCAGTGAATGGGGCCCCAATGAGCAGTTCTTC TRBJ2-1 TRBV2 - few
CATSTAPGGYYGYTF TGTGCCACCAGCACAGCCCCGGGGGGTTACTATGGCTACACCTTC TRBJ1-2 TRBV15 - few
CASSPKYVQGTDTQYF TGCGCCAGCAGCCCCAAATACGTACAGGGGACAGATACGCAGTATTTT TRBJ2-3 TRBV5-1 TRBD1 few
CASSLDRHSGELFF TGTGCCAGCAGTTTAGACAGACATTCCGGGGAGCTGTTTTTT TRBJ2-2 TRBV12-3/TRBV12-4 - few
CASSFRIGGTGELFF TGTGCCAGCAGCTTTCGGATAGGCGGCACCGGGGAGCTGTTTTTT TRBJ2-2 TRBV7-2 - -
CSVDRTGGSEQYF TGCAGCGTTGATAGAACAGGGGGGAGCGAGCAGTACTTC TRBJ2-7 TRBV29-1 TRBD1 few
CSAYQTSGRPGVYNEQFF TGCAGTGCCTACCAGACTAGCGGGAGGCCGGGGGTCTACAATGAGCAGTTCTTC TRBJ2-1 TRBV20-1 TRBD2 -
CASSVGGLAGEDTQYF TGTGCCAGCAGCGTGGGGGGACTAGCGGGAGAAGATACGCAGTATTTT TRBJ2-3 TRBV5-4 TRBD2 -